These 12 T cell receptor beta chains were all obtained from the same sample, sequenced in a study of monozygotic twins with inflammatory bowel disease. From its re-call of the 5' RACE reads, TCRdb lists each CDR3 protein once, without DNA. This table holds 210,000 or so distinct CDR3 sequences. The sequencing sample was made of blood. The receptors here all came from a human donor with ulcerative colitis or Crohn's disease, or a healthy co-twin of an affected twin (not recorded which).

The rearrangement uses TRBV7-9 and TRBJ2-7. The CDR3 loop spans 14 amino acids. Germline loops: CDR1 SEHNR, CDR2 FQNEAQ (reference sequence). CDR3: CASSLEANSYEQYF.

The chain carries TRBV5-6 and TRBJ2-1; TCRdb outputs TRBD1, but without DNA this stays unchecked. The CDR3 runs 13 residues. Per the germline V gene, CDR1 is SGHDT and CDR2 is YYEEEE. CDR3 in amino acids: CASSPTVYNEQFF.

Here the CDR3 reads CASSYLTTTSTDTQYF. The chain links TRBV6-5 to TRBJ2-3. The CDR3 sequence is 16 residues long. Germline V gives CDR1 MNHEY, CDR2 SVGAGI.

The chain recombines TRBV5-1 with TRBJ2-1. CDR1 is SGHRS, CDR2 YFSETQ, per germline. CDR3 length: 11 amino acids. The CDR3 protein is CASSFGNEQFF.

The rearrangement uses TRBV12-3 or TRBV12-4 and TRBJ2-3; TCRdb's assignment of TRBD2 cannot be checked, as there is no DNA. The CDR3 contains 15 residues. The CDR3 reads CASSEIAGITDTQYF.

This sequence joins TRBV4-3 and TRBJ2-5; TCRdb's D gene call, TRBD1, goes unchecked for lack of DNA. Germline CDR1 reads LGHNA; CDR2 reads YSLEER. The CDR3 is 16 residues long. The CDR3 region is CASSTSGTGIQETQYF.

The rearrangement uses TRBV12-3 or TRBV12-4 and TRBJ1-1. The CDR3 consists of 13 residues. CDR3 sequence: CASTLVMNTEAFF.

This chain connects TRBV7-3 to TRBJ2-1; TCRdb's assignment of TRBD2 cannot be checked, as there is no DNA. The CDR3 runs to 17 residues. Germline values: CDR1 SGHTA, CDR2 FQGTGA. Here the CDR3 reads CASSPPGAAGGRDEQFF.

The V gene is TRBV7-9, the J gene TRBJ2-4. The germline V gene has CDR1 SEHNR and CDR2 FQNEAQ (reference sequence). The CDR3 length is 11 residues. This CDR3 reads CASSSQFIQYF.

The V gene is TRBV6-5, the J gene TRBJ2-5; the TCRdb call, TRBD2, lacks DNA for checking. Germline CDR1 is MNHEY and CDR2 is SVGAGI. This CDR3 region has 14 residues. CDR3 protein: CASSYSGLQETQHF.

The V call is TRBV27, the J call TRBJ2-1; TCRdb calls TRBD2, which cannot be checked without DNA. The CDR3 loop spans 15 amino acids. CDR1 MNHEY and CDR2 SMNVEV come from the germline V gene (reference sequence). This CDR3 reads CASSWLRTVGDEQFF.

This sequence joins TRBV4-2 and TRBJ2-3. The CDR3 contains 13 residues. Germline CDR1 is LGHNA and CDR2 is YNFKEQ. The CDR3 protein is CASTGATTDTQYF.